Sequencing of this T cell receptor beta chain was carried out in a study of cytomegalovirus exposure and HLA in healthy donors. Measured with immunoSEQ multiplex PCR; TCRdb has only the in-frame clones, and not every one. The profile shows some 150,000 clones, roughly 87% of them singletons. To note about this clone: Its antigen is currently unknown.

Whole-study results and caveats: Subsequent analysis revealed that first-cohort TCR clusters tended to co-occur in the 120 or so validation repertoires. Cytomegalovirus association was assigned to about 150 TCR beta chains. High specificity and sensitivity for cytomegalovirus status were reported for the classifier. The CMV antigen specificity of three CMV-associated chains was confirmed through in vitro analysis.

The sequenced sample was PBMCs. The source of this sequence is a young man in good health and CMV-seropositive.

The CDR3: CASSEVWGPGQPQHF. CDR3 DNA: TGTGCCAGCAGTGAAGTATGGGGGCCTGGTCAGCCCCAGCATTTT. This sequence joins TRBV6-1 and TRBJ1-5; D might be TRBD1 (6 bases). The CDR3 is made up of 15 amino acids. V was shortened by 1 base and J by 6 bases, with 13 bases between the two germline ends. Germline V gives CDR1 MNHNS, CDR2 SASEGT.